This T cell receptor beta chain stems from a study of blood T cell repertoires in COVID-19. Profiled with immunoSEQ multiplex PCR; TCRdb holds only in-frame clones, not every one. The sample records about 170,000 clones, about 80% being singletons. V lost 8 bases, J lost 3 bases, and 6 bases stayed unmatched. Germline CDR1 reads SGHVS; CDR2 reads FQNEAQ. The CDR3 loop spans 15 amino acids. The chain is built from TRBV7-8 and TRBJ2-2; the match to TRBD2 covers 10 bases. Sequenced sample: peripheral blood. This clonotype was obtained from a woman aged 80 or older with acute or convalescent COVID-19. The CDR3 sequence: CASGAGGPHTGELFF. In nucleotides, the CDR3 is TGTGCCAGCGGAGCGGGAGGGCCCCACACCGGGGAGCTGTTTTTT.